One sample yielded the 29 T cell receptor beta chains listed below, sequenced in a study of radiation and T cells in renal cell carcinoma (dated by TCRdb to the early 2020s). The time point tag for this specimen amounts to: blood 4 weeks post-SBRT, at nephrectomy. The sample's treatment or condition, from its label and the paper: 15 Gy SBRT to primary tumor, nephrectomy 4 weeks later. The method was the immunoSEQ multiplex PCR assay. Imported from immuneACCESS, the table was reduced by TCRdb to in-frame sequences with V and J called. These copies leave out some clones; in studies compared against another copy, an unresolved V gene accounts for under half, and the cause of the remainder is not known. Present in this sample are under 35,000 clones, 81% of which were seen just once. The top ten clonotypes cover around a third of the sample. The sample in question was blood, obtained from a patient whose treatment included radiotherapy and nephrectomy. These receptors all come from a man in his sixties with renal cell carcinoma.

V and J are TRBV21-1 and TRBJ2-7; the listed D gene, TRBD1, was not tested against the DNA. TRBV21-1 is a pseudogene segment. The length of the CDR3 is 16 residues. CDR3 DNA: TGTGCCAGCAGCAAAGAAGGGGGACAGGGAGCCTACGAGCAGTACTTC. Translation gives CASSKEGGQGAYEQYF.

V gene TRBV7-2 combines with J gene TRBJ1-3; D unresolved. This CDR3 region has 17 residues. The V gene lost 1 base and the J gene lost 1 base, with 14 bases spanning the gap. Per the germline V gene, CDR1 is SGHTA and CDR2 is FQGNSA. CDR3 nucleotide sequence: TGTGCCAGCAGCTTAGTCCTCCCTTCTTATTCTGGAAACACCATATATTTT. This encodes CASSLVLPSYSGNTIYF.

Comment on this clone: Other DNA sequences in this sample translate to the same CDR3. This chain links TRBV7-2 with TRBJ2-1; D call uncertain. CDR3 length: 13 amino acids. Trimming removed 1 base at V and 7 bases at J, with 8 bases between. Germline V gene lookup returns CDR1 SGHTA and CDR2 FQGNSA. CDR3 residues: CASSLEAENEQFF. DNA of the CDR3: TGTGCCAGCAGCTTAGAAGCCGAGAATGAGCAGTTCTTC.

The table lists this clone with a few counts. This chain connects TRBV5-1 to TRBJ2-5, with unresolved D. Trimming shortened V by 0 bases and J by 5 bases, and 8 bases separated the two germline ends. CDR1 and CDR2 from the germline V gene are SGHRS and YFSETQ. The CDR3 runs to 13 residues. The CDR3 coding sequence is TGCGCCAGCAGCTTGGGGTTTGGCGAGACCCAGTACTTC. Amino acids: CASSLGFGETQYF.

The rearrangement links TRBV29-1 to TRBJ2-1; 7 bases match TRBD1. The ends lost 4 bases at V and 4 bases at J; junction bases unmatched: 4. There are 13 residues in the CDR3. The germline gives CDR1 SQVTM, CDR2 ANQGSEA. CDR3 sequence (DNA): TGCAGCGTTGGACCGACAGGGTACAATGAGCAGTTCTTC. It translates to CSVGPTGYNEQFF.

The gene calls are TRBV5-6 and TRBJ2-3; D ambiguous. The length of the CDR3 is 13 residues. CDR1 and CDR2 from the germline V gene are SGHDT and YYEEEE. With 2 bases removed from V and 4 bases from J, the gap between germline ends came to 8 bases. The CDR3 DNA sequence: TGTGCCAGCAGCTTTTTAGTTCCAGATACGCAGTATTTT. Protein: CASSFLVPDTQYF. Drawing the rest from reference TRBV5-6 and TRBJ2-3, the complete variable domain is DAGVTQSPTHLIKTRGQQVTLRCSPKSGHDTVSWYQQALGQGPQFIFQYYEEEERQRGNFPDRFSGHQFPNYSSELNVNALLLGDSALYLCASSFLVPDTQYFGPGTRLTVL.

This clone came up once. The J gene is TRBJ1-1, the V gene TRBV19; D is ambiguous. V lost 6 bases and J lost 7, with 12 bases in between. Germline V gene data show CDR1 as LNHDA and CDR2 as SQIVND (reference sequence). The CDR3 contains 12 residues. The CDR3 sequence: CASSQSAGEAFF. CDR3 DNA: TGTGCCAGTAGCCAATCGGCGGGTGAAGCTTTCTTT.

The chain has TRBV30 and TRBJ1-5; 8 bases map to TRBD1. This CDR3 has 14 amino acids. From germline, CDR1 is GTSNPN and CDR2 SVGIG (reference sequence). The J segment lost 2 bases and the V segment lost 5 bases, leaving 5 bases of the junction unmatched. CDR3 loop: CAWRQGFGNQPQHF. In DNA, the CDR3 is TGTGCCTGGCGACAGGGGTTCGGCAATCAGCCCCAGCATTTT.

As concerns this clone: At one end the junction does not follow the germline gene, possibly because of a read error. V usage is TRBV9 and J usage is TRBJ2-5; D unclear. The V gene's germline CDR1 is SGDLS and CDR2 YYNGEE. There are 14 residues in the CDR3. The CDR3 reads CAGSLEFGWETQYF. CDR3 DNA sequence: TGTGCCGGCAGTCTGGAGTTCGGGTGGGAGACCCAGTACTTC.

The chain links TRBV9 to TRBJ2-5, with D perhaps matching TRBD1 (6 bases). Germline CDR1 SGDLS, CDR2 YYNGEE. The CDR3 spans 13 residues. V lost 2 bases and J 5 bases, leaving 10 bases between the germline ends. The CDR3 spells CASSVRGQETQYF. CDR3 nucleotides: TGTGCCAGCAGCGTCAGGGGCCAGGAGACCCAGTACTTC. Full variable domain (rest looked up from reference TRBV9 and TRBJ2-5): DSGVTQTPKHLITATGQRVTLRCSPRSGDLSVYWYQQSLDQGLQFLIQYYNGEERAKGNILERFSAQQFPDLHSELNLSSLELGDSALYFCASSVRGQETQYFGPGTRLLVL.

This CDR3 is CASSLAGAGGEKLFF. The CDR3 DNA reads TGCGCCAGCAGCTTGGCAGGGGCTGGTGGCGAAAAACTGTTTTTT. This chain uses TRBV5-1 with TRBJ1-4, with D maybe TRBD1 (6 bases). Germline V gene lookup returns CDR1 SGHRS and CDR2 YFSETQ. V lost 0 bases, J lost 8 bases, and 14 bases lay in between. The length of the CDR3 is 15 residues. Variable domain in full (rest from reference TRBV5-1 and TRBJ1-4): KAGVTQTPRYLIKTRGQQVTLSCSPISGHRSVSWYQQTPGQGLQFLFEYFSETQRNKGNFPGRFSGRQFSNSRSEMNVSTLELGDSALYLCASSLAGAGGEKLFFGSGTQLSVL.

The chain recombines TRBV25-1 with TRBJ1-6; D gene unclear. Germline values: CDR1 MGHDK, CDR2 SYGVNS. The CDR3 totals 15 residues. Trimming removed 0 bases at V and 4 bases at J, with 7 bases between. The CDR3 loop reads CASSEYSGYNSPLHF. The CDR3 region has the DNA TGTGCCAGCAGTGAATACAGTGGATATAATTCACCCCTCCACTTT. The complete variable domain, with remaining parts taken from reference TRBV25-1 and TRBJ1-6, reads EADIYQTPRYLVIGTGKKITLECSQTMGHDKMYWYQQDPGMELHLIHYSYGVNSTEKGDLSSESTVSRIRTEHFPLTLESARPSHTSQYLCASSEYSGYNSPLHFGNGTRLTVT.

This clone occurred a few times. The rearrangement uses TRBV27 and TRBJ1-5, with D unclear. Germline CDR1 reads MNHEY; CDR2 reads SMNVEV (reference sequence). V lost 0 bases to trimming and J lost 4 bases, with 7 bases between them. The CDR3 is made up of 14 amino acids. The CDR3 sequence is CASSLSSRNQPQHF. CDR3 nucleotide sequence: TGTGCCAGCAGTTTATCGTCGAGAAATCAGCCCCAGCATTTT.

The chain is built from TRBV2 and TRBJ2-2; tentatively, D is TRBD2 (6 bases). In germline, CDR1 is SNHLY, CDR2 FYNNEI. The V end was cut by 8 bases, the J end by 0 bases, with 16 bases between. CDR3 length: 16 amino acids. In DNA, the CDR3 is TGTGCCAGCCGACGGGGGTTGGTGACGAACACCGGGGAGCTGTTTTTT. It yields the protein CASRRGLVTNTGELFF.

The chain links TRBV7-2 to TRBJ2-7; D gene uncertain. CDR3 length equals 11 residues. The germline V and J ends were trimmed by 3 bases and 4 bases, with 4 bases remaining between them. Germline assignment: CDR1 SGHTA and CDR2 FQGNSA. In DNA, the CDR3 is TGTGCCAGCAGCTTCAGTTACGAGCAGTACTTC. Protein product: CASSFSYEQYF.

The genes are TRBV23-1 and TRBJ2-7, with D perhaps matching TRBD1 or TRBD2 (5 bases each). TRBV23-1 is sorted into the ORF group, with uncertain function. This CDR3 has 14 residues. V lost 3 bases to trimming and J lost 2 bases, with 11 bases between them. The CDR3 DNA follows: TGCGCCAGCAGTCACAGGGACGGTACCTACGAGCAGTACTTC. Translating it yields CASSHRDGTYEQYF.

This chain joins TRBV7-2 and TRBJ2-5; 13 bases are a match to TRBD2. The CDR3 is 15 residues long. V shed 8 bases and J 5 bases; nucleotides not matched to a gene: 8. Germline V gene data show CDR1 as SGHTA and CDR2 as FQGNSA. In nucleotides, the CDR3 is TGTGCCAGCTCGGCACTAGCGGGAGGGCCGGAGACCCAGTACTTC. This codes for CASSALAGGPETQYF.

The genes are TRBV7-8 and TRBJ2-1, with 7 bases fitting TRBD2. V shed 1 base and J 12 bases; nucleotides not matched to a gene: 12. CDR1 is SGHVS, CDR2 FQNEAQ, per germline. This CDR3 is built from 15 residues. The CDR3, as DNA: TGTGCCAGCAGCTTAGTGGGAGGGCCGGGGGGATGGCAGTTCTTC. Protein sequence: CASSLVGGPGGWQFF.

The chain uses TRBV5-8 and TRBJ2-7; D unresolved. This CDR3 region has 13 residues. Trimming left V 0 bases short and J 3 bases short, with 7 bases between. Germline loops: CDR1 SGHTS, CDR2 YDEGEE. CDR3 sequence: CASSLAHNYEQYF. Written as DNA, the CDR3 is TGTGCCAGCAGCTTGGCTCACAACTACGAGCAGTACTTC.

J is TRBJ2-3 and V is TRBV19; D ambiguous. Germline loops: CDR1 LNHDA, CDR2 SQIVND (reference sequence). Trimming removed 5 bases at V and 6 bases at J, with 18 bases between. The CDR3 contains 15 residues. CDR3 protein: CASSFAGPGRDTQYF. The DNA for the CDR3 is TGTGCCAGTAGTTTTGCCGGGCCCGGGCGGGATACGCAGTATTTT.

The chain employs TRBV5-4 and TRBJ2-7; 11 bases are a match to TRBD2. This CDR3 region has 16 residues. Germline lookup yields CDR1 SGHNT and CDR2 YYREEE (reference sequence). V lost 5 bases and J lost 0; bases outside the gene matches: 7. CDR3 in DNA: TGTGCCAGCAGACAGGGACTAGCGGCGGACTCCTACGAGCAGTACTTC. Its protein is CASRQGLAADSYEQYF.

The rearrangement links TRBV9 to TRBJ2-5; 10 bases align to TRBD1. Trimming at V came to 4 bases and at J to 2 bases, leaving 5 bases not matched to a gene. The CDR3 totals 15 residues. CDR1 is SGDLS and CDR2 is YYNGEE in the germline V gene. CDR3 sequence (DNA): TGTGCCAGCAGCCCCGACAGGGGGCGTCAAGAGACCCAGTACTTC. It translates to CASSPDRGRQETQYF. Full variable domain (outside the CDR3, taken from reference TRBV9 and TRBJ2-5): DSGVTQTPKHLITATGQRVTLRCSPRSGDLSVYWYQQSLDQGLQFLIQYYNGEERAKGNILERFSAQQFPDLHSELNLSSLELGDSALYFCASSPDRGRQETQYFGPGTRLLVL.

This chain uses TRBV11-2 with TRBJ2-7, with unresolved D. V was cut by 4 bases and J by 4 bases, with 11 bases left in between. The CDR3 is 13 amino acids. Germline V gene sequence: CDR1 SGHAT, CDR2 FQNNGV. Written as DNA, the CDR3 is TGTGCCAGCAGCTCCCGCAGTTTATACGAGCAGTACTTC. Protein sequence: CASSSRSLYEQYF.

The chain links TRBV5-1 to TRBJ2-7; D possibly corresponds to TRBD2 (5 bases). With 4 bases removed from V and 4 bases from J, the gap between germline ends came to 9 bases. Germline CDR1 reads SGHRS; CDR2 reads YFSETQ. The CDR3 runs to 12 residues. The CDR3 is CASSVAGYEQYF. The CDR3 DNA sequence: TGCGCCAGCAGCGTCGCGGGTTACGAGCAGTACTTC.

The chain is built from TRBV6-1 and TRBJ1-5, with D perhaps TRBD1 (6 bases). The CDR3 has 14 amino acids. CDR1 is MNHNS and CDR2 is SASEGT in the germline V gene. V shed 6 bases and J shed 2 bases, with 11 bases lying between them. Written as DNA, the CDR3 is TGTGCCAGCAGCCGGGGGCTGGGCAATCAGCCCCAGCATTTT. It codes for CASSRGLGNQPQHF.

V is TRBV20-1 and J is TRBJ2-7, with 9 bases matching TRBD2. Trimming at V came to 5 bases and at J to 7 bases, leaving 3 bases not matched to a gene. Per the germline V gene, CDR1 is DFQATT and CDR2 is SNEGSKA (reference sequence). The CDR3 sequence is 11 residues long. CDR3 residues: CSALSGREQYF. The CDR3 DNA reads TGCAGTGCTCTGAGCGGGAGGGAGCAGTACTTC.

The table lists this clone with a few counts. The J gene is TRBJ1-1, the V gene TRBV30; D ambiguous. CDR1 GTSNPN and CDR2 SVGIG come from the germline V gene (reference sequence). Trimming stripped 0 bases from V and 9 bases from J, with 14 bases between. This CDR3 is 13 amino acids long. CDR3 nucleotide sequence: TGTGCCTGGAGTGTAAACATGTTCGGGAAAGCTTTCTTT. Residues: CAWSVNMFGKAFF. The whole variable domain, filled in from reference TRBV30 and TRBJ1-1, reads SQTIHQWPATLVQPVGSPLSLECTVEGTSNPNLYWYRQAAGRGLQLLFYSVGIGQISSEVPQNLSASRPQDRQFILSSKKLLLSDSGFYLCAWSVNMFGKAFFGQGTRLTVV.

V usage is TRBV2 and J usage is TRBJ1-1; TRBD1 matches 8 bases. From germline, CDR1 is SNHLY and CDR2 FYNNEI. The CDR3 length is 16 residues. J gave up 4 bases and V 3 bases, and 10 bases lay outside the gene matches. CDR3 bases: TGTGCCAGCAGTGAGCGGGCAGGGGGCATCGGCACTGAAGCTTTCTTT. It specifies CASSERAGGIGTEAFF.

This rearrangement joins TRBV27 to TRBJ1-1; D remains unclear. The CDR3 covers 14 residues. Germline V CDR1 and CDR2: MNHEY, SMNVEV (reference sequence). V shed 10 bases and J shed 2 bases, with 17 bases lying between them. The CDR3 protein is CATSLSIGNTEAFF. The CDR3 DNA reads TGTGCCACCTCACTAAGTATTGGAAACACTGAAGCTTTCTTT.